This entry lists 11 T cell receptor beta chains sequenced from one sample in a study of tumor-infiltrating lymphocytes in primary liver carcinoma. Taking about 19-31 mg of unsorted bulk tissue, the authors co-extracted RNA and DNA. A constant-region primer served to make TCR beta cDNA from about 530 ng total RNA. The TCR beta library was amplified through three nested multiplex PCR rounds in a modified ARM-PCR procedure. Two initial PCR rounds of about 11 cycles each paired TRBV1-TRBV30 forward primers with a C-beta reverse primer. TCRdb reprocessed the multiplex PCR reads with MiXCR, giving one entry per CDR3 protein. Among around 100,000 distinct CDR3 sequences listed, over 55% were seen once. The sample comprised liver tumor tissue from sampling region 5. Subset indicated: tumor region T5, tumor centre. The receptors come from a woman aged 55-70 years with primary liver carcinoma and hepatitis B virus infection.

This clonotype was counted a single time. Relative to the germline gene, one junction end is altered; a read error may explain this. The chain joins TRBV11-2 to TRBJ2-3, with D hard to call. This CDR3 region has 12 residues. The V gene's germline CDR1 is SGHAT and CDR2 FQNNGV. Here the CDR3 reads CASTVDTDTRYF. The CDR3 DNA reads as TGTGCCAGCACAGTAGACACAGATACGCGGTATTTT.

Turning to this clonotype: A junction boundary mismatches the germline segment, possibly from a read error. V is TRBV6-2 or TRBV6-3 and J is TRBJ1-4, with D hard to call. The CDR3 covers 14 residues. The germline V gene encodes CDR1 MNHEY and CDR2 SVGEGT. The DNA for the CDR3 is TGTGCCAGCAGTTGCGGTGGAGCGGCCGAAAAGCTGTTTTTT. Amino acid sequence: CASSCGGAAEKLFF.

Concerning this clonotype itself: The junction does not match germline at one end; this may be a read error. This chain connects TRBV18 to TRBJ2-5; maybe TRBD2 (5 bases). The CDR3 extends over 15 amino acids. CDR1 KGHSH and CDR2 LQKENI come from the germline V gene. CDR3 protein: CTSSPQNGIQETQYF. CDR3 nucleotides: TGTACCAGCTCACCACAAAACGGGATCCAAGAGACCCAGTACTTC.

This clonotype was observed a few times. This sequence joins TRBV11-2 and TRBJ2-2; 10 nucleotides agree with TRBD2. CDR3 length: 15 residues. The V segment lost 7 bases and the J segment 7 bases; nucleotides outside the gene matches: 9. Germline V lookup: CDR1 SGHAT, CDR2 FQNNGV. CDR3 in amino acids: CASNRASGGGGELFF. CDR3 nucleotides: TGTGCCAGCAACCGGGCTAGCGGGGGCGGCGGGGAGCTGTTTTTT.

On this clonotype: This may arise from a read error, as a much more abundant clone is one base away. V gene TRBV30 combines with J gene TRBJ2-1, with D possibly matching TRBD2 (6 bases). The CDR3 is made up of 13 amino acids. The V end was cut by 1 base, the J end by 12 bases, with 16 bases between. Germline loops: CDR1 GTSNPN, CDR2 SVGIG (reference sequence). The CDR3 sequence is CAWSAGVLPVQFF. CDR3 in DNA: TGTGCCTGGAGTGCGGGGGTCCTACCAGTGCAGTTCTTC.

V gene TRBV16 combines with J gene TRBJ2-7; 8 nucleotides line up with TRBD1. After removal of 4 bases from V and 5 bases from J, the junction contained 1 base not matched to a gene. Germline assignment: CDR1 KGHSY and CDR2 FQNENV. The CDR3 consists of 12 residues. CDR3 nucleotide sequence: TGTGCCAGCAGCCGGACAGGGCACGAGCAGTACTTC. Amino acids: CASSRTGHEQYF.

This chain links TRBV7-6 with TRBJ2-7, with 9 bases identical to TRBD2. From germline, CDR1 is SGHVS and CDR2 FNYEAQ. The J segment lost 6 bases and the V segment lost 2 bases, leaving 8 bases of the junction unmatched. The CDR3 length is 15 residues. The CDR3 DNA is TGTGCCAGCAGCTTATCGGGTAGCGGGAGCCGCGAGCAGTACTTC. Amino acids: CASSLSGSGSREQYF.

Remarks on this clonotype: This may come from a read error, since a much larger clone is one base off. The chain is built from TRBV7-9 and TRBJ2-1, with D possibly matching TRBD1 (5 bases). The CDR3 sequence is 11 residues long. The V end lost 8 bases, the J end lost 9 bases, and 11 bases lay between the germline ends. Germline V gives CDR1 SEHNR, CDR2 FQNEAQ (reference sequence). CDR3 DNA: TGTGCCAGCTGCAACCAGGGTGAGCAGTTCTTC. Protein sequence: CASCNQGEQFF.

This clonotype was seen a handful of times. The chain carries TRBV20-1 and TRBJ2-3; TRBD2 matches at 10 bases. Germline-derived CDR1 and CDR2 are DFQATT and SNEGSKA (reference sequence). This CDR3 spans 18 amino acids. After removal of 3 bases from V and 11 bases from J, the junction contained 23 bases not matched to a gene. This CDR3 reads CSARVPVGSGRGSSRQYF. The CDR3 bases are TGCAGTGCTAGGGTCCCAGTCGGGAGCGGGAGGGGAAGCTCAAGGCAGTATTTT.

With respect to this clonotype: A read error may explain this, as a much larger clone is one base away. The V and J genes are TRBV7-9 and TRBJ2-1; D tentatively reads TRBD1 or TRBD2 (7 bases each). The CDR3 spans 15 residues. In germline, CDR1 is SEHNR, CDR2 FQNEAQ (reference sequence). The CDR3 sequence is CTSSLGEGANNEQFF. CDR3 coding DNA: TGTACCAGCAGCTTAGGGGAGGGGGCAAACAATGAGCAGTTCTTC.

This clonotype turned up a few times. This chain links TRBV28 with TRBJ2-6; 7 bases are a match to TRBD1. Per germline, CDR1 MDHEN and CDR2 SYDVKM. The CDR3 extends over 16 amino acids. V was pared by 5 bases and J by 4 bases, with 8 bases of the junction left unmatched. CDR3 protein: CASSPRQGRGANVLTF. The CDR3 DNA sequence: TGTGCCAGCAGTCCTCGACAGGGTAGAGGGGCCAACGTCCTGACTTTC.